The 9 T cell receptor beta chains given below trace back to one sample, sequenced in a study of cytomegalovirus exposure and HLA in healthy donors. PCR was performed using 60 Vbeta and 13 Jbeta primers. TCRdb's table, derived via immunoSEQ multiplex PCR, lists solely in-frame clones and lacks some. The table has approximately 160,000 clones, approximately 78% seen once; the top ten hold 1.9%. Input material: PBMCs. These TCRs come from a woman in her late teens or twenties in good health and CMV-seronegative.

This clone was seen once. The chain has TRBV2 and TRBJ1-4, with TRBD1 matching 10 bases. The germline V gene has CDR1 SNHLY and CDR2 FYNNEI. The CDR3 totals 15 residues. V was pared by 5 bases and J by 7 bases, with 7 bases of the junction left unmatched. CDR3 nucleotide sequence: TGTGCCAGCAGTACCGTTGGACAGGGGGGTGAAAAACTGTTTTTT. Translation: CASSTVGQGGEKLFF.

This rearrangement joins TRBV27 to TRBJ2-2; TRBD2 agrees at 8 bases. This CDR3 contains 17 residues. V trimming: 2 bases; J trimming: 6 bases; junction bases outside the gene matches: 11. Looked up from germline, CDR1 is MNHEY and CDR2 is SMNVEV (reference sequence). The CDR3 DNA is TGTGCCAGCAGTTTAGCGGGAGCGCGGGAGGTCGCCGGGGAGCTGTTTTTT. Its translation: CASSLAGAREVAGELFF.

The chain couples TRBV6-5 to TRBJ1-6; tentatively, D is TRBD1 (5 bases). The CDR3 loop spans 15 amino acids. The V end was cut by 5 bases, the J end by 8 bases, with 16 bases between. The germline V gene has CDR1 MNHEY and CDR2 SVGAGI. The CDR3 protein is CASSMFQGPDSPLHF. DNA for the CDR3: TGTGCCAGCAGTATGTTCCAGGGTCCTGATTCACCCCTCCACTTT.

This chain joins TRBV7-9 and TRBJ1-1; 7 bases are shared with TRBD1. Losses at the gene ends were 9 bases for V and 0 bases for J; bases not matched to a gene: 4. The V gene's germline CDR1 is SEHNR and CDR2 FQNEAQ (reference sequence). The CDR3 is 13 residues long. The CDR3 is CASRDRMNTEAFF. CDR3 nucleotide sequence: TGTGCCAGTAGGGACAGAATGAACACTGAAGCTTTCTTT.

As for this clone: The same CDR3 can be traced to other DNA sequences in this sample. The chain employs TRBV18 and TRBJ2-7, with D uncertain. The V gene's germline CDR1 is KGHSH and CDR2 LQKENI. V lost 2 bases and J 1 base, leaving 3 bases between the germline ends. There are 12 residues in the CDR3. The DNA for the CDR3 is TGTGCCAGCTCACCAACTTCCTACGAGCAGTACTTC. Its translation: CASSPTSYEQYF.

With respect to this clone: The sample contains more than one DNA sequence encoding this CDR3. V gene TRBV5-1 combines with J gene TRBJ2-7; TRBD2 aligns across 8 bases. The germline V gene encodes CDR1 SGHRS and CDR2 YFSETQ. The CDR3 has 14 residues. V lost 2 bases to trimming and J lost 0 bases; unmatched junction nucleotides: 1. The CDR3 protein is CASSFSGTSYEQYF. In DNA, the CDR3 is TGCGCCAGCAGCTTTAGCGGGACCTCCTACGAGCAGTACTTC.

This chain uses TRBV10-3 with TRBJ1-5; possible D gene TRBD1, 6 bases. Germline values: CDR1 ENHRY, CDR2 SYGVKD. This CDR3 has 17 residues. V was clipped by 2 bases and J by 1 base, with 15 bases between them. CDR3 bases: TGTGCCATCAGTGAGGTCGGGGGGCGAAGGAGCAATCAGCCCCAGCATTTT. It translates to CAISEVGGRRSNQPQHF.

The chain joins TRBV6-5 to TRBJ2-7; TRBD1 matches 8 bases. The germline CDR1 and CDR2 sequences are MNHEY and SVGAGI. The V and J ends lost 6 bases and 2 bases, in that order; junction bases with no gene match: 6. The CDR3 is 14 residues long. The CDR3 nucleotides are TGTGCCAGCAGCCCGGACAGGGCGACCTACGAGCAGTACTTC. Translating it yields CASSPDRATYEQYF.

The rearrangement uses TRBV7-9 and TRBJ2-3; weak D call: TRBD1 (6 bases). The CDR3 runs to 14 residues. Trimming took 0 bases from V and 3 from J, leaving 7 bases between them. Germline V gene sequence: CDR1 SEHNR, CDR2 FQNEAQ (reference sequence). CDR3 coding DNA: TGTGCCAGCAGCTTAGCGCAGGGGACAGATACGCAGTATTTT. It yields the protein CASSLAQGTDTQYF.